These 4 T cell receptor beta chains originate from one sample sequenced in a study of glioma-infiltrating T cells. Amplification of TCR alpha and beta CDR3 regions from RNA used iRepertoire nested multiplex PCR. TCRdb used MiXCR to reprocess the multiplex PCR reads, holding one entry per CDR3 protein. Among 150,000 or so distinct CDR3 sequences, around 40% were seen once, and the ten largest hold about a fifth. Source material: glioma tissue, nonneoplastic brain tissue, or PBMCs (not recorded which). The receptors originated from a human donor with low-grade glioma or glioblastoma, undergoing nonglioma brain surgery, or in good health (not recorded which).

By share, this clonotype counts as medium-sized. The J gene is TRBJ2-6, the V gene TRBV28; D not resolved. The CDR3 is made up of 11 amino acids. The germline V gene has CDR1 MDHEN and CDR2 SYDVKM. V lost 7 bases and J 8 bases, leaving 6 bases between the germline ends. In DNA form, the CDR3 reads TGTGCCAGCACCCAGTCCAACGTCCTGACTTTC. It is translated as CASTQSNVLTF.

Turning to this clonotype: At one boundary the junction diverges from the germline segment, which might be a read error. The CDR3 region is CACSEASGFRTEAFF. The CDR3 DNA sequence: TGTGCCTGCAGTGAAGCCTCGGGATTTCGGACTGAAGCTTTCTTT. The chain recombines TRBV2 with TRBJ1-1, with D uncertain. This CDR3 spans 15 amino acids. Per the germline V gene, CDR1 is SNHLY and CDR2 is FYNNEI.

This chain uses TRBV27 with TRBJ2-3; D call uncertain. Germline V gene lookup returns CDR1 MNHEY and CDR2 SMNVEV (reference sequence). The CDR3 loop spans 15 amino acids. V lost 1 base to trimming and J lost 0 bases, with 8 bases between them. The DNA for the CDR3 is TGTGCCAGCAGTTTATACGGTGATAGCACAGATACGCAGTATTTT. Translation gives CASSLYGDSTDTQYF.

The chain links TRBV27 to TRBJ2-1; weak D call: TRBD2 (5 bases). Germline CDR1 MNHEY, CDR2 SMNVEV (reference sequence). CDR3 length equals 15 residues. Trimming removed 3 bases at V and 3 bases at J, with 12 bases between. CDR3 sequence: CASSLPSSGYNEQFF. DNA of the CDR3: TGTGCCAGCAGTTTGCCTAGCTCCGGCTACAATGAGCAGTTCTTC.